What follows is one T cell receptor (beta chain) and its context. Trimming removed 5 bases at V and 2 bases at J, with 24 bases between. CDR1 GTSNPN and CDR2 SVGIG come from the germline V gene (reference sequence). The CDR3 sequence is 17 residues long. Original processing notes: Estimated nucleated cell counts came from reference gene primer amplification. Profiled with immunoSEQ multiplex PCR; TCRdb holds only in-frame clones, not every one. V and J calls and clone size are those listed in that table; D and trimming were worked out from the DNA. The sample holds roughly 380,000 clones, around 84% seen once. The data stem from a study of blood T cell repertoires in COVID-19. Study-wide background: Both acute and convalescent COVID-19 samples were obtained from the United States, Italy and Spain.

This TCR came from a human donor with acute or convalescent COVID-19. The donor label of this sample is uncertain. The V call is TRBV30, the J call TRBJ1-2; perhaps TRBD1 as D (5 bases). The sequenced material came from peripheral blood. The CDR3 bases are TGTGCCTGGGGGACCCAGAGAAAGACAGTTTTGAACTATGGCTACACCTTC. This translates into CAWGTQRKTVLNYGYTF.